Described below is a single T cell receptor (beta chain) sequence and its context. Trimming took 4 bases from V and 5 from J, leaving 15 bases between them. Germline CDR1 is MGHRA and CDR2 is YSYEKL. CDR3 length: 15 residues. The sample is drawn from a study of blood T cell repertoires in COVID-19. Study background: Sites across the United States, Italy and Spain contributed samples from acute and convalescent COVID-19. Sources were T cells, B-cell-depleted T cells, or PBMCs; the material itself was cDNA or gDNA.

Authors' processing steps: By means of reference gene primer amplification, nucleated cell counts were estimated. Sequenced by immunoSEQ multiplex PCR; TCRdb stores in-frame clones only, minus some. The V and J calls and clone size were taken over from that table, and D and trimming were inferred from the DNA. The sample has some 44,000 clones; almost 85% are singletons. This TCR was sampled from a woman in her sixties with acute or convalescent COVID-19. This chain links TRBV4-1 with TRBJ1-5; no definite D call. Sequencing was performed on peripheral blood. The CDR3 DNA follows: TGCGCCAGCAGCCTGGACCGGGATGACTATCAGCCCCAGCATTTT. Protein: CASSLDRDDYQPQHF.